Shown below are 18 T cell receptor beta chains from a single sample sequenced in a study of blood T cells in healthy people across ages. A second PCR of 7 to 11 cycles used a sample-barcoded 5' primer and a J-beta primer mix. TCRdb reanalysed the 5' RACE reads using MiXCR and keeps one entry per CDR3 protein. The table has some 730,000 distinct CDR3 sequences, approximately 21% seen once. The sequencing sample was made of blood. Receptors originate from a man between 65 and 80 years old in good health.

This clonotype was counted between two and nine times. The genes are TRBV3-1 and TRBJ2-4; D may be TRBD1 (6 bases). Per the germline V gene, CDR1 is LGHDT and CDR2 is YNNKEL (reference sequence). V lost 4 bases to trimming and J lost 3 bases, with 19 bases between them. This CDR3 spans 17 amino acids. CDR3 nucleotides: TGTGCCAGCAGCCCCCGGGCTACAGGGACCCTCAAAAACATTCAGTACTTC. Protein: CASSPRATGTLKNIQYF.

This clonotype was detected a few times. This CDR3 is CASSPYGGVETEAFF. CDR3 sequence (DNA): TGTGCCAGTAGTCCCTATGGGGGAGTAGAAACTGAAGCTTTCTTT. The V gene is TRBV19, the J gene TRBJ1-1, with D possibly TRBD1 on 5 matching bases. Trimming took 5 bases from V and 5 from J, leaving 18 bases between them. The CDR3 totals 15 residues. Germline CDR1 reads LNHDA; CDR2 reads SQIVND (reference sequence).

V usage is TRBV24-1 and J usage is TRBJ2-1; 9 nucleotides agree with TRBD1. CDR1 is KGHDR, CDR2 SFDVKD, per germline. There are 15 residues in the CDR3. V lost 4 bases to trimming and J lost 6 bases; unmatched junction nucleotides: 6. CDR3 nucleotides: TGTGCCACCAGTGACTGGACAGGGGTTCCCAATGAGCAGTTCTTC. It yields the protein CATSDWTGVPNEQFF.

This clonotype was found many times. The genes are TRBV7-6 and TRBJ2-1; D unresolved. This CDR3 has 11 residues. V was cut by 5 bases and J by 10 bases, with 9 bases left in between. Germline CDR1 SGHVS, CDR2 FNYEAQ. The CDR3 DNA reads TGTGCCAGCAGCCGCTCAAGGGAGCAGTTCTTC. It translates to CASSRSREQFF. Complete variable domain (other parts from reference TRBV7-6 and TRBJ2-1): GAGVSQSPRYKVTKRGQDVALRCDPISGHVSLYWYRQALGQGPEFLTYFNYEAQQDKSGLPNDRFSAERPEGSISTLTIQRTEQRDSAMYRCASSRSREQFFGPGTRLTVL.

V gene TRBV6-1 combines with J gene TRBJ1-2; 9 bases fit TRBD1. Trimming at V came to 7 bases and at J to 8 bases, leaving 8 bases not matched to a gene. The germline V gene encodes CDR1 MNHNS and CDR2 SASEGT. This CDR3 has 13 residues. CDR3 sequence reads: CASNEQGASGYTF. The CDR3 region has the DNA TGTGCCAGCAACGAACAGGGGGCGTCGGGCTACACCTTC.

The chain combines TRBV7-2 with TRBJ2-3; the D gene could be TRBD1 or TRBD2 (5 bases each). The V and J ends lost 5 bases and 4 bases respectively, with 13 bases between them. Germline CDR1 reads SGHTA; CDR2 reads FQGNSA. This CDR3 has 14 residues. In DNA, the CDR3 is TGTGCCAGCAGCATCCCTCGAGGGGCAGATACGCAGTATTTT. As protein: CASSIPRGADTQYF. Combining the CDR3 with reference TRBV7-2 and TRBJ2-3 gives the whole variable domain GAGVSQSPSNKVTEKGKDVELRCDPISGHTALYWYRQSLGQGLEFLIYFQGNSAPDKSGLPSDRFSAERTGGSVSTLTIQRTQQEDSAVYLCASSIPRGADTQYFGPGTRLTVL.

This chain uses TRBV6-5 with TRBJ1-2; 7 bases are a match to TRBD1. The ends lost 0 bases at V and 6 bases at J; junction bases unmatched: 4. Germline loops: CDR1 MNHEY, CDR2 SVGAGI. The CDR3 loop spans 14 amino acids. In DNA form, the CDR3 reads TGTGCCAGCAGTTACTCAGGGACAGCTCATGGCTACACCTTC. Translating it yields CASSYSGTAHGYTF.

The rearrangement uses TRBV5-1 and TRBJ2-3; possibly TRBD2 for D (6 bases). Germline V gene sequence: CDR1 SGHRS, CDR2 YFSETQ. The CDR3 has 14 residues. Trimming removed 9 bases from V and 3 bases from J, with 17 bases in between. CDR3 in amino acids: CATRGKRVTDTQYF. In DNA form, the CDR3 reads TGCGCCACCCGTGGGAAGCGGGTGACAGATACGCAGTATTTT.

This clonotype was counted a few times. This chain joins TRBV4-3 and TRBJ2-3; possible D gene TRBD2, 5 bases. Trimming stripped 4 bases from V and 0 bases from J, with 8 bases between. This CDR3 has 14 amino acids. CDR1 is LGHNA and CDR2 is YSLEER in the germline V gene. The CDR3: CASSRSESTDTQYF. The CDR3 DNA reads TGCGCCAGCAGCCGTAGCGAAAGCACAGATACGCAGTATTTT.

This chain joins TRBV28 and TRBJ1-5; D gene uncertain. CDR1 and CDR2 (germline): MDHEN, SYDVKM. This CDR3 comprises 14 residues. V lost 6 bases and J lost 1, with 10 bases in between. The CDR3 spells CASRPDGSNQPQHF. In DNA, the CDR3 is TGTGCCAGCAGACCCGACGGGAGCAATCAGCCCCAGCATTTT.

The table lists this clonotype with a few counts. This chain joins TRBV29-1 and TRBJ1-1; tentative D call: TRBD1 (5 bases). The CDR3 runs to 12 residues. Per the germline V gene, CDR1 is SQVTM and CDR2 is ANQGSEA. V was cut by 4 bases and J by 10 bases, with 16 bases left in between. The CDR3 nucleotides read TGCAGCGTTGGGGGCCCTTTTGGGGTAGCTTTCTTT. Protein sequence: CSVGGPFGVAFF.

The rearrangement joins TRBV7-2 to TRBJ1-2; D gene uncertain. This CDR3 contains 14 residues. V was clipped by 4 bases and J by 4 bases, with 13 bases between them. CDR1 SGHTA and CDR2 FQGNSA come from the germline V gene. The CDR3 DNA sequence: TGTGCCAGCAGCTCGCAGGCGATGGGCTATGGCTACACCTTC. Translated, it gives CASSSQAMGYGYTF.

This clonotype was observed at least ten times. This rearrangement joins TRBV12-3 or TRBV12-4 to TRBJ1-4; a weak D match, TRBD1 (5 bases). This CDR3 has 14 residues. V lost 6 bases and J lost 5, with 13 bases in between. The CDR3 loop reads CASSRTGGNEKLFF. In DNA form, the CDR3 reads TGTGCCAGCAGCAGGACGGGGGGAAATGAAAAACTGTTTTTT.

The chain is built from TRBV21-1 and TRBJ2-5; whether TRBD2, the table's D call, matches the DNA was not checked. TRBV21-1 is recorded as a pseudogene. This CDR3 region has 15 residues. CDR3 coding DNA: TGTGCCAGAAGCAAACTAGCGGCCCCAGAGGAGACCCAGTACTTC. Its protein is CARSKLAAPEETQYF.

V gene TRBV4-1 combines with J gene TRBJ2-3; TRBD2 agrees at 13 bases. The CDR3 contains 20 residues. Looked up from germline, CDR1 is MGHRA and CDR2 is YSYEKL. V gave up 3 bases and J gave up 0 bases; unmatched junction bases: 12. The CDR3 spells CASSHPPAGLAGPSTDTQYF. In DNA form, the CDR3 reads TGCGCCAGCAGCCATCCCCCCGCGGGACTAGCGGGGCCAAGCACAGATACGCAGTATTTT.

A few counts support this clonotype. The chain is built from TRBV20-1 and TRBJ2-3, with D uncertain. This CDR3 is 12 amino acids long. Trimming pared 7 bases from V and 2 bases from J, leaving 10 bases between. From germline, CDR1 is DFQATT and CDR2 SNEGSKA (reference sequence). The CDR3 coding sequence is TGCAGTGGGGCACAGAACACAGATACGCAGTATTTT. It specifies CSGAQNTDTQYF.

The chain recombines TRBV12-3 or TRBV12-4 with TRBJ1-2; no clear D gene. This CDR3 has 12 residues. V was clipped by 3 bases and J by 3 bases, with 5 bases between them. DNA of the CDR3: TGTGCCAGCAGTTTGACGTACTATGGCTACACCTTC. Its translation: CASSLTYYGYTF.

This clonotype was found a few times. The chain employs TRBV7-2 and TRBJ2-2, with 7 bases lining up with TRBD1. Germline assignment: CDR1 SGHTA and CDR2 FQGNSA. V gave up 5 bases and J gave up 3 bases; unmatched junction bases: 6. This CDR3 comprises 15 residues. Written as DNA, the CDR3 is TGTGCCAGCAGCAAAAGGGGGCCGGACACCGGGGAGCTGTTTTTT. Protein: CASSKRGPDTGELFF.